The 29 T cell receptor beta chains listed next were all sequenced from one sample in a study of shared clonotypes between healthy human individuals. It was CD45RO-negative cells, positively selected for CCR7, that made up naive CD8 cells, with terminally differentiated effector memory CD45RA+ cells excluded. Generated by immunoSEQ multiplex PCR, the TCRdb table keeps only in-frame clones and is missing some. Here the sample spans hundreds of thousands of clones, nearly 97% being singletons. Sequenced input: naive CD8+ T cells sorted from blood. The origin of the receptors is a woman younger than 45 in good health.

This rearrangement joins TRBV28 to TRBJ2-1; 7 nucleotides match TRBD2. Germline V lookup: CDR1 MDHEN, CDR2 SYDVKM. V was pared by 7 bases and J by 0 bases, with 9 bases of the junction left unmatched. CDR3 length: 16 residues. CDR3 nucleotide sequence: TGTGCCAGCACCCTTGAGGGACTAACCTCCTACAATGAGCAGTTCTTC. Its protein is CASTLEGLTSYNEQFF.

The chain recombines TRBV11-2 with TRBJ2-1; possibly TRBD1 for D (5 bases). CDR3 length: 13 residues. Deletions cut 3 bases from V and 5 bases from J, with 8 bases between. The V gene's germline CDR1 is SGHAT and CDR2 FQNNGV. The CDR3 nucleotides are TGTGCCAGCAGCTTTGACAGAGACAATGAGCAGTTCTTC. Translating gives CASSFDRDNEQFF.

The V and J genes are TRBV21-1 and TRBJ2-5; the table's D call, TRBD2, was not checked against the DNA. TRBV21-1 is marked as a pseudogene. The CDR3 totals 18 residues. This CDR3 is CASSAISPSGSRSETQYF. DNA for the CDR3: TGTGCCAGCAGCGCTATATCGCCTAGCGGGTCAAGATCTGAGACCCAGTACTTC.

The V and J genes are TRBV4-1 and TRBJ1-2, with D unresolved. This CDR3 contains 16 residues. Between the trimmed V and J ends, which lost 4 bases and 3 bases, there was a span of 18 bases. From germline, CDR1 is MGHRA and CDR2 YSYEKL. Written as DNA, the CDR3 is TGCGCCAGCAGCCTAAACCAAAGGACGGACCACTATGGCTACACCTTC. It is translated as CASSLNQRTDHYGYTF.

J is TRBJ2-1 and V is TRBV29-1; D is undetermined. The length of the CDR3 is 12 residues. With 0 bases removed from V and 8 bases from J, the gap between germline ends came to 8 bases. Germline-derived CDR1 and CDR2 are SQVTM and ANQGSEA. The CDR3 DNA sequence: TGCAGCGTTGAAGAGTACCGTTATGAGCAGTTCTTC. Translating it yields CSVEEYRYEQFF.

V gene TRBV9 combines with J gene TRBJ2-5; TRBD2 might be the D (6 bases). Germline V lookup: CDR1 SGDLS, CDR2 YYNGEE. Trimming shortened V by 4 bases and J by 5 bases, and 21 bases separated the two germline ends. The CDR3 has 16 residues. CDR3 sequence: CASSPGGERLVETQYF. CDR3 DNA sequence: TGTGCCAGCAGCCCCGGAGGGGAACGGTTGGTGGAGACCCAGTACTTC.

The gene calls are TRBV7-9 and TRBJ2-7, with 11 positions matching TRBD1. This CDR3 comprises 16 residues. J gave up 0 bases and V 5 bases, and 6 bases lay outside the gene matches. Germline-derived CDR1 and CDR2 are SEHNR and FQNEAQ (reference sequence). This CDR3 reads CASSGTGTGGSYEQYF. The CDR3 nucleotides read TGTGCCAGCAGCGGGACCGGGACAGGGGGCTCCTACGAGCAGTACTTC.

This clone was seen a few times. The J gene is TRBJ2-1, the V gene TRBV2; 12 bases match TRBD2. This CDR3 is 14 amino acids long. The V segment lost 8 bases and the J segment 4 bases; nucleotides outside the gene matches: 3. Germline lookup yields CDR1 SNHLY and CDR2 FYNNEI. This CDR3 reads CASGLAGGYNEQFF. In nucleotides, the CDR3 is TGTGCCAGCGGTCTAGCGGGAGGGTACAATGAGCAGTTCTTC.

The V and J genes are TRBV10-3 and TRBJ1-2, with D perhaps matching TRBD1 (5 bases). This CDR3 has 14 amino acids. V was trimmed by 10 bases and J by 4 bases, leaving 19 bases between them. Looked up from germline, CDR1 is ENHRY and CDR2 is SYGVKD. This CDR3 is CATHPETDGYGYTF. In DNA form, the CDR3 reads TGTGCCACCCACCCCGAGACAGATGGCTATGGCTACACCTTC.

The chain has TRBV27 and TRBJ1-2; maybe TRBD1 (6 bases). Germline CDR1 reads MNHEY; CDR2 reads SMNVEV (reference sequence). V was trimmed by 6 bases and J by 4 bases, leaving 18 bases between them. This CDR3 has 15 residues. The CDR3 DNA reads as TGTGCCAGCAGGCGTCGGGACAATCGGGCCTATGGCTACACCTTC. Amino acid sequence: CASRRRDNRAYGYTF.

In regard to this clone: The identical CDR3 is also encoded by other nucleotide sequences in the sample. The CDR3 coding sequence is TGTGCCAGCAGAGAGGAGACCCAGTACTTC. It encodes CASREETQYF. The J gene is TRBJ2-5, the V gene TRBV2; D ambiguous. The CDR3 has 10 residues. CDR1 and CDR2 from the germline V gene are SNHLY and FYNNEI. V dropped 6 bases and J dropped 5 bases, with 4 bases sitting between them.

V gene TRBV7-2 combines with J gene TRBJ1-2, with a possible D match to TRBD1 (5 bases). Germline values: CDR1 SGHTA, CDR2 FQGNSA. Trimming removed 9 bases at V and 4 bases at J, with 33 bases between. This CDR3 comprises 19 residues. Here the CDR3 DNA reads TGTGCCAGTCATCTAGATCCTATGGGGGTAGGGCCGCGGGGCTATGGCTACACCTTC. The encoded protein is CASHLDPMGVGPRGYGYTF.

The V call is TRBV9, the J call TRBJ2-2, with D perhaps TRBD2 (6 bases). From germline, CDR1 is SGDLS and CDR2 YYNGEE. The CDR3 consists of 15 residues. V dropped 7 bases and J dropped 4 bases, with 17 bases sitting between them. The CDR3 DNA is TGTGCCAGCGAGAATAGCGGAGGCTCCACCGGGGAGCTGTTTTTT. As protein: CASENSGGSTGELFF.

V gene TRBV15 combines with J gene TRBJ1-2; TRBD1 agrees at 9 bases. V trimming: 0 bases; J trimming: 5 bases; junction bases outside the gene matches: 19. Germline-derived CDR1 and CDR2 are LNHNV and YYDKDF (reference sequence). This CDR3 spans 20 amino acids. The chain's CDR3 is CATSREAVGPYLDRGYGYTF. CDR3 coding DNA: TGTGCCACCAGCAGAGAAGCGGTGGGCCCCTATTTAGACAGGGGGTATGGCTACACCTTC.

This rearrangement joins TRBV13 to TRBJ1-1; tentatively, D is TRBD1 (5 bases). V was cut by 8 bases and J by 2 bases, with 12 bases left in between. The CDR3 totals 13 residues. Germline V CDR1 and CDR2: PRHDT, FYEKMQ (reference sequence). CDR3: CASPEGTNTEAFF. The CDR3 coding sequence is TGTGCCAGCCCCGAGGGGACCAACACTGAAGCTTTCTTT.

This rearrangement joins TRBV7-9 to TRBJ2-1, with D perhaps matching TRBD2 (6 bases). V was clipped by 4 bases and J by 4 bases, with 14 bases between them. The CDR3 totals 15 residues. CDR1 is SEHNR, CDR2 FQNEAQ, per germline (reference sequence). For the CDR3, the DNA is TGTGCCAGCAGCTCCGAAGCTAGCGATTACAATGAGCAGTTCTTC. Encoded protein: CASSSEASDYNEQFF.

V and J are TRBV28 and TRBJ1-1, with a weak D call TRBD1 (6 bases). The CDR3 totals 15 residues. CDR1 and CDR2 (germline): MDHEN, SYDVKM. V was cut by 2 bases and J by 0 bases, with 10 bases left in between. CDR3 nucleotides: TGTGCCAGCAGTTTAGCGCGGGACATGAACACTGAAGCTTTCTTT. Its translation: CASSLARDMNTEAFF.

The chain carries TRBV28 and TRBJ1-5; TRBD1 is a possible D gene (6 bases). The germline CDR1 and CDR2 sequences are MDHEN and SYDVKM. The CDR3 extends over 18 amino acids. The V end lost 6 bases, the J end lost 1 base, and 22 bases lay between the germline ends. The CDR3 sequence: CASSRATGHNWSNQPQHF. Here the CDR3 DNA reads TGTGCCAGCAGCCGAGCCACAGGGCACAATTGGAGCAATCAGCCCCAGCATTTT. Full variable domain (outside the CDR3, taken from reference TRBV28 and TRBJ1-5): DVKVTQSSRYLVKRTGEKVFLECVQDMDHENMFWYRQDPGLGLRLIYFSYDVKMKEKGDIPEGYSVSREKKERFSLILESASTNQTSMYLCASSRATGHNWSNQPQHFGDGTRLSIL.

J is TRBJ2-5 and V is TRBV29-1; D not certain. The J call could be wrong; TRBJ2-7 is a better fit for the DNA end. The CDR3 extends over 14 amino acids. Per germline, CDR1 SQVTM and CDR2 ANQGSEA. CDR3 nucleotide sequence: TGCAGCGTTGAAGGAGGCGTCAACTCCTACGAGCAGTACTTC. Protein product: CSVEGGVNSYEQYF.

This clone was seen a single time. The CDR3: CASSWGIEQFF. CDR3 nucleotides: TGCGCCAGCAGCTGGGGGATTGAGCAGTTCTTC. V usage is TRBV5-1 and J usage is TRBJ2-1; either TRBD1 or TRBD2 may fit D (5 bases each). CDR3 size: 11 residues. The V gene's germline CDR1 is SGHRS and CDR2 YFSETQ. Trimming left V 3 bases short and J 9 bases short, with 7 bases between.

The chain recombines TRBV28 with TRBJ1-2, with 7 bases matching TRBD1. Germline loops: CDR1 MDHEN, CDR2 SYDVKM. The CDR3 totals 16 residues. The trim removed 6 bases at V and 7 bases at J, leaving 17 bases unmatched. The CDR3 coding sequence is TGTGCCAGCAGCTTCCCGGGACAGTCGTTATCTGGTGGCTACACCTTC. Its translation: CASSFPGQSLSGGYTF.

This sequence joins TRBV9 and TRBJ2-7; 10 bases are a match to TRBD2. This CDR3 has 17 residues. The J segment lost 6 bases and the V segment lost 4 bases, leaving 16 bases of the junction unmatched. CDR1 and CDR2 (germline): SGDLS, YYNGEE. CDR3 nucleotides: TGTGCCAGCAGCCCCTCCCGGGTGGCTAGCGGGAGTACCGAGCAGTACTTC. It yields the protein CASSPSRVASGSTEQYF.

The chain couples TRBV7-9 to TRBJ1-5; D is possibly TRBD1 (5 bases). The germline gives CDR1 SEHNR, CDR2 FQNEAQ (reference sequence). The CDR3 consists of 13 residues. The V end lost 5 bases, the J end lost 7 bases, and 12 bases lay between the germline ends. The CDR3 spells CASSHGGGQPQHF. CDR3 bases: TGTGCCAGCAGCCACGGTGGGGGACAGCCCCAGCATTTT.

The rearrangement links TRBV28 to TRBJ1-5; D unclear. Germline V gene lookup returns CDR1 MDHEN and CDR2 SYDVKM. The V end was cut by 5 bases, the J end by 0 bases, with 20 bases between. This CDR3 contains 18 residues. CDR3 DNA sequence: TGTGCCAGCAGTGCCCCCCACAACGCTGCTTATAGCAATCAGCCCCAGCATTTT. It yields the protein CASSAPHNAAYSNQPQHF.

This clone has only one observation. The CDR3 DNA sequence: TGTGCCAGCAGTAAAACAGGCGGGGAATCCTACGAGCAGTACTTC. Its protein product is CASSKTGGESYEQYF. The chain employs TRBV28 and TRBJ2-7; perhaps TRBD2 as D (6 bases). Trimming shortened V by 5 bases and J by 1 base, and 15 bases separated the two germline ends. This CDR3 contains 15 residues. CDR1 MDHEN and CDR2 SYDVKM come from the germline V gene.

This chain links TRBV7-9 with TRBJ1-2; D possibly corresponds to TRBD1 (5 bases). V gave up 3 bases and J gave up 2 bases, with 16 bases separating them. From germline, CDR1 is SEHNR and CDR2 FQNEAQ (reference sequence). The CDR3 consists of 16 residues. The CDR3 sequence is CASSLGLIEKNYGYTF. The CDR3 DNA reads as TGTGCCAGCAGCTTGGGGCTGATAGAAAAGAACTATGGCTACACCTTC.

This clone was found once. The rearrangement links TRBV7-9 to TRBJ2-5, with TRBD1 identical over 7 bases. The trim removed 3 bases at V and 2 bases at J, leaving 9 bases unmatched. The CDR3 is 16 amino acids. CDR1 is SEHNR and CDR2 is FQNEAQ in the germline V gene (reference sequence). The CDR3 sequence: CASSFIYWTGQETQYF. In DNA, the CDR3 is TGTGCCAGCAGCTTCATCTACTGGACAGGTCAAGAGACCCAGTACTTC. Looking up the rest from reference TRBV7-9 and TRBJ2-5 gives the full variable domain: DTGVSQNPRHKITKRGQNVTFRCDPISEHNRLYWYRQTLGQGPEFLTYFQNEAQLEKSRLLSDRFSAERPKGSFSTLEIQRTEQGDSAMYLCASSFIYWTGQETQYFGPGTRLLVL.

The chain joins TRBV30 to TRBJ2-1; TRBD1 aligns across 8 bases. Germline V gene lookup returns CDR1 GTSNPN and CDR2 SVGIG (reference sequence). The CDR3 is made up of 13 amino acids. Trimming removed 5 bases from V and 9 bases from J; junction bases left unmatched: 9. The CDR3 loop is CAWPRGPGGEQFF. As DNA, the CDR3 is TGTGCCTGGCCCAGGGGGCCCGGGGGTGAGCAGTTCTTC.

The chain joins TRBV9 to TRBJ1-1; no reliable D call. Germline V gene data show CDR1 as SGDLS and CDR2 as YYNGEE. V lost 5 bases and J 5 bases, leaving 10 bases between the germline ends. The CDR3 has 12 amino acids. CDR3: CASRGLGTEAFF. CDR3 sequence (DNA): TGTGCCAGCAGGGGCTTAGGGACTGAAGCTTTCTTT.